This paragraph covers one TCR beta chain sequence. This record belongs to a study of T cells in Graves' hyperthyroidism and ophthalmopathy. The CDR3 consists of 13 residues. J was trimmed by 6 bases and V by 11 bases; bases with no gene match: 9. Germline V lookup: CDR1 LNHDA, CDR2 SQIVND (reference sequence). Amplification targeted TCR beta CDR3 regions from RNA transcripts. The primer set for the first-round RT-PCR of the TCR CDR3 was HTBI. TCRdb processed the multiplex PCR reads anew with MiXCR; each CDR3 protein has one entry. The sample gives 800,000 or so distinct CDR3 sequences, over 35% of which show up once; 7.5% to 9.5% is in the top ten.

The source of this sequence is a man between 18 and 35 years old with Graves' hyperthyroidism. The chain is built from TRBV19 and TRBJ1-4, with 7 bases lining up with TRBD1. The sequencing input was blood. The CDR3 DNA is TGTGCCGGCCACAGGGGATTTTATGAAAAACTGTTTTTT. Translation: CAGHRGFYEKLFF.